This TCR beta chain was sequenced during a study of blood T cell repertoires in COVID-19. Some clones are missing from TCRdb's copy, which holds only in-frame ones; the method was immunoSEQ multiplex PCR. This table has around 58,000 clones, around nine tenths appearing once. Deletions cut 5 bases from V and 0 bases from J, with 9 bases between. CDR1 and CDR2 from the germline V gene are SGHAT and FQNNGV. CDR3 length: 14 amino acids. For recovered donors of Cohort 3, there were two negative PCRs, clearance, or symptom resolution. Sequencing was performed on PBMCs or T cells enriched from blood (not recorded which). The V and J genes are TRBV11-2 and TRBJ2-3; D is ambiguous. This sequence was found in a woman in her 40s who had recovered from COVID-19. CDR3 nucleotides: TGTGCCAGCAGCGCTACCCAAAGCACAGATACGCAGTATTTT. Encoded protein: CASSATQSTDTQYF.